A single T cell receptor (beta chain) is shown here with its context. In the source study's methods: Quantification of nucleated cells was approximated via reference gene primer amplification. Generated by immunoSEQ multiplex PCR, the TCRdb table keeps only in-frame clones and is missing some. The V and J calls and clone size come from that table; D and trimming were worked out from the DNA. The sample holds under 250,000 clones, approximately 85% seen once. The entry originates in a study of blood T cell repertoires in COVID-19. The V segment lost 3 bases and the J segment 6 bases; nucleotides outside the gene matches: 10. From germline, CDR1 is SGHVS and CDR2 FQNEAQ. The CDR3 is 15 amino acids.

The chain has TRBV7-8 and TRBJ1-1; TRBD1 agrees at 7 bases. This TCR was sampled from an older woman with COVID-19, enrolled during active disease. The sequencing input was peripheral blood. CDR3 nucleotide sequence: TGTGCCAGCAGCTTGGGAAGGGGGCGCCGGGCTGAAGCTTTCTTT. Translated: CASSLGRGRRAEAFF.